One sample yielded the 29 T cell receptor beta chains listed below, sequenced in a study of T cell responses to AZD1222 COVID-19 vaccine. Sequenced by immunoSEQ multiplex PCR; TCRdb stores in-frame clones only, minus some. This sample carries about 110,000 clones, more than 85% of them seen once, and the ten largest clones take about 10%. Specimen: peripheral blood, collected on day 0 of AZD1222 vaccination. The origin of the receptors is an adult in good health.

The CDR3 protein is CASSPFLDNYEQYF. The CDR3 nucleotides read TGTGCCAGCAGTCCTTTCTTAGACAACTACGAGCAGTACTTC. The rearrangement joins TRBV6-5 to TRBJ2-7, with no clear D. Germline CDR1 is MNHEY and CDR2 is SVGAGI. With 5 bases removed from V and 3 bases from J, the gap between germline ends came to 14 bases. The CDR3 is 14 residues long.

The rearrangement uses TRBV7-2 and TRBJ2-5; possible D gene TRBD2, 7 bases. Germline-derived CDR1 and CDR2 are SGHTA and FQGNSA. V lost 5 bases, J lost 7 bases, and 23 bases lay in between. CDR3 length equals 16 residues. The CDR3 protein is CASSIKTGAGVGTQYF. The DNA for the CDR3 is TGTGCCAGCAGCATAAAAACGGGGGCGGGAGTGGGGACCCAGTACTTC. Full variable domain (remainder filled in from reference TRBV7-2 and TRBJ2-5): GAGVSQSPSNKVTEKGKDVELRCDPISGHTALYWYRQSLGQGLEFLIYFQGNSAPDKSGLPSDRFSAERTGGSVSTLTIQRTQQEDSAVYLCASSIKTGAGVGTQYFGPGTRLLVL.

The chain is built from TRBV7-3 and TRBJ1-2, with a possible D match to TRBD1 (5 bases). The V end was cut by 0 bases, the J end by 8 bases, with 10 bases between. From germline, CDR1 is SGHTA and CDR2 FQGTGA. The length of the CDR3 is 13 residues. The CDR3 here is CASSLTPGMGYTF. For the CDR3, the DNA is TGTGCCAGCAGCTTAACCCCAGGGATGGGCTACACCTTC.

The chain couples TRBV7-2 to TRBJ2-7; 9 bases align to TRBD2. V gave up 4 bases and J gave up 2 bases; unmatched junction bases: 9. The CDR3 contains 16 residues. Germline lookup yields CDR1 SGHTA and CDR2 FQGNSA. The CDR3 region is CASSSTSGLYTYEQYF. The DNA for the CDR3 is TGTGCCAGCAGCTCAACTAGCGGGCTATATACCTACGAGCAGTACTTC.

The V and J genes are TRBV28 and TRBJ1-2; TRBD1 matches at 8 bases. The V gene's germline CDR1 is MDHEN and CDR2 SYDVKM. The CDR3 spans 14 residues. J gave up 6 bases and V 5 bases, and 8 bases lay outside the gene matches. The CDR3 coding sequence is TGTGCCAGCAGTCTGACAGGGGAGTATAATGGCTACACCTTC. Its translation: CASSLTGEYNGYTF.

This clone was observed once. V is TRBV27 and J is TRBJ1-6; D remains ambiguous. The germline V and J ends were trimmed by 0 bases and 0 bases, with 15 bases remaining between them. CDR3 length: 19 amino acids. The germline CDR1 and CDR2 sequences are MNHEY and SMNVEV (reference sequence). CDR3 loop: CASSLSVPTVSSYNSPLHF. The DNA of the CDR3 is TGTGCCAGCAGTTTATCGGTACCGACGGTTAGCTCCTATAATTCACCCCTCCACTTT.

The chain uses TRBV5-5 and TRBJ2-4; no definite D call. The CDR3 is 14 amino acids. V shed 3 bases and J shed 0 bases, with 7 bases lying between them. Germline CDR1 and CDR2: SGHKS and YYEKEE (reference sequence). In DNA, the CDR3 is TGTGCCAGCAGCTCGACATTAGCCAAAAACATTCAGTACTTC. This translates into CASSSTLAKNIQYF.

The CDR3 region is CASSLQGNEKLFF. The CDR3 DNA is TGTGCCAGCTCACTCCAGGGAAACGAAAAACTGTTTTTT. The J gene is TRBJ1-4, the V gene TRBV18; TRBD1 is a possible D gene (5 bases). CDR1 is KGHSH and CDR2 is LQKENI in the germline V gene. This CDR3 is 13 amino acids long. Trimming cost V 4 bases and J 8 bases, with 11 bases left between them.

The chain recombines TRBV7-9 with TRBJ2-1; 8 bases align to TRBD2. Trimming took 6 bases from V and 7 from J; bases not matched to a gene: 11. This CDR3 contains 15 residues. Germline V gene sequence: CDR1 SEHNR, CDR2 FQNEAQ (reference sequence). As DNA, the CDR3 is TGTGCCAGCAGGTTCTCAGCGGGAGTAAGGAATGAGCAGTTCTTC. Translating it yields CASRFSAGVRNEQFF. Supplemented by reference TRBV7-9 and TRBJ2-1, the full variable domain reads DTGVSQNPRHKITKRGQNVTFRCDPISEHNRLYWYRQTLGQGPEFLTYFQNEAQLEKSRLLSDRFSAERPKGSFSTLEIQRTEQGDSAMYLCASRFSAGVRNEQFFGPGTRLTVL.

CDR3 coding DNA: TGTGCCAGCCGGGGGCTTTCCTATGGCTACACCTTC. This encodes CASRGLSYGYTF. The chain combines TRBV6-5 with TRBJ1-2, with TRBD1 as a possible D gene (6 bases). Germline V gene data show CDR1 as MNHEY and CDR2 as SVGAGI. The CDR3 totals 12 residues. V shed 8 bases and J shed 4 bases, with 11 bases lying between them.

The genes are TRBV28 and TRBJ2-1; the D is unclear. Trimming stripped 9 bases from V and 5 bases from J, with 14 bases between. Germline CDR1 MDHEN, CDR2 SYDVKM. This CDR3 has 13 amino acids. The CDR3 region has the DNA TGTGCCAGTAGATACCGGGTCCACAATGAGCAGTTCTTC. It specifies CASRYRVHNEQFF. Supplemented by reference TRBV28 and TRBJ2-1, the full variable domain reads DVKVTQSSRYLVKRTGEKVFLECVQDMDHENMFWYRQDPGLGLRLIYFSYDVKMKEKGDIPEGYSVSREKKERFSLILESASTNQTSMYLCASRYRVHNEQFFGPGTRLTVL.

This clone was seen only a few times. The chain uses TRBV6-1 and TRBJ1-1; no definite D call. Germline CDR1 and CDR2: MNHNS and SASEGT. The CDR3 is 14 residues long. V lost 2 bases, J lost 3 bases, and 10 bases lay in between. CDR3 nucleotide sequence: TGTGCCAGCAGTGAAAGTAAAGGATACACTGAAGCTTTCTTT. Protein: CASSESKGYTEAFF.

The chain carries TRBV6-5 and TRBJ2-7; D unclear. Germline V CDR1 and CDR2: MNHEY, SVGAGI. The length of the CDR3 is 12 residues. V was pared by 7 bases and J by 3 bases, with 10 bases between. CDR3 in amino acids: CASNPLHYEQYF. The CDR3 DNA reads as TGTGCCAGCAACCCCTTACACTACGAGCAGTACTTC.

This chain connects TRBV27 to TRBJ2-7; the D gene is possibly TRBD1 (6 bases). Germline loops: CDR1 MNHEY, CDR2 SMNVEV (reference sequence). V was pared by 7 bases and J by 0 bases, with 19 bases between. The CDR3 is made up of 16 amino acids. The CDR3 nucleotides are TGTGCCAGCAAGCGAACCGGGACAAGAAGCTCCTACGAGCAGTACTTC. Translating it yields CASKRTGTRSSYEQYF.

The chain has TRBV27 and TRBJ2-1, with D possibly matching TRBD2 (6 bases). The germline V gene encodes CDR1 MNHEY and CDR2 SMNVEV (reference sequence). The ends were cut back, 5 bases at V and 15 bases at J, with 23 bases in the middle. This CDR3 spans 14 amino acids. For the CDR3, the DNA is TGTGCCAGCAGTCCTAATAGTCGACTAGTTTTAGTGTTCTTC. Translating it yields CASSPNSRLVLVFF.

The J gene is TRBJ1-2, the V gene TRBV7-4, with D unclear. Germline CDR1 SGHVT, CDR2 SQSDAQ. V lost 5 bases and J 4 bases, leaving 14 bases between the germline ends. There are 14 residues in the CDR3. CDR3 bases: TGTGCCAGCAGCCCCACCGTAATATTCTATGGCTACACCTTC. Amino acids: CASSPTVIFYGYTF.

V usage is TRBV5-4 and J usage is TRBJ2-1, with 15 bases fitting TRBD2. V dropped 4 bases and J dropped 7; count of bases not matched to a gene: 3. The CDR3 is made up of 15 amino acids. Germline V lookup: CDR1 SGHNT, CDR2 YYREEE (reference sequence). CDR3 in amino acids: CASSEGLAGGNEQFF. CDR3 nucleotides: TGTGCCAGCAGCGAGGGACTAGCGGGGGGAAATGAGCAGTTCTTC.

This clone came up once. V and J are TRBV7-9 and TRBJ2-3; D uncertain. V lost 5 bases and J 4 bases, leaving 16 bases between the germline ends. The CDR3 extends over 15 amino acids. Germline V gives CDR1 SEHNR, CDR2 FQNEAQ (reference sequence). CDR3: CASSPGLGFPDTQYF. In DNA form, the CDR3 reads TGTGCCAGCAGCCCCGGTTTGGGGTTCCCAGATACGCAGTATTTT.

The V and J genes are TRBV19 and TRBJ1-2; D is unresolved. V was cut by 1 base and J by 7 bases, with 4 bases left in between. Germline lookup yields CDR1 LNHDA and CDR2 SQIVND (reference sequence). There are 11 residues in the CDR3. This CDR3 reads CASSIVGGYTF. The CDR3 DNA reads TGTGCCAGTAGTATAGTCGGTGGCTACACCTTC.

CDR3 amino acids: CASSPRRGDRLGYTF. CDR3 in DNA: TGTGCCAGCAGCCCCCGACGGGGGGATCGGTTAGGCTACACCTTC. The rearrangement joins TRBV3-1 (or the pseudogene TRBV3-2) to TRBJ1-2, with a possible D match to TRBD1 (5 bases). The CDR3 totals 15 residues. Germline CDR1 reads LGHDT; CDR2 reads YNNKEL (reference sequence). The ends were cut back, 4 bases at V and 8 bases at J, with 20 bases in the middle.

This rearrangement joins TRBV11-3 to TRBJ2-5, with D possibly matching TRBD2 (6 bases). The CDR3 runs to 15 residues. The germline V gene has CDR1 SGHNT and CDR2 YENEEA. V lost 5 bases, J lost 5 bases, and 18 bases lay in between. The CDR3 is CASSTLRGIGETQYF. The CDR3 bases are TGTGCCAGCAGCACCCTCCGCGGGATTGGGGAGACCCAGTACTTC.

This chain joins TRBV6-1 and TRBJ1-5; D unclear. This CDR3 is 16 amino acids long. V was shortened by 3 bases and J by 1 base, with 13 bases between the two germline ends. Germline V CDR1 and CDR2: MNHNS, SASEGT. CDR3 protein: CASSDHFGVSNQPQHF. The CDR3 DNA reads TGTGCCAGCAGTGACCACTTTGGGGTCAGCAATCAGCCCCAGCATTTT.

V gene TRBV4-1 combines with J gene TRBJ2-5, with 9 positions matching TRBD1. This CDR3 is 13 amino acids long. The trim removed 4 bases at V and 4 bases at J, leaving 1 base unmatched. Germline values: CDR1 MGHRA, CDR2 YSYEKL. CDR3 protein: CASSRTGVETQYF. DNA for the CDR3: TGCGCCAGCAGCCGGACAGGGGTAGAGACCCAGTACTTC.

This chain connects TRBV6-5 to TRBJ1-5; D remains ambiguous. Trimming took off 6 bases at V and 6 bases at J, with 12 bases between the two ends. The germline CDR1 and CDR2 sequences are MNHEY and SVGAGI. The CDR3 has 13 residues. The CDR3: CASSQRGSQPQHF. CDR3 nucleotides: TGTGCCAGCAGCCAGCGGGGAAGTCAGCCCCAGCATTTT.

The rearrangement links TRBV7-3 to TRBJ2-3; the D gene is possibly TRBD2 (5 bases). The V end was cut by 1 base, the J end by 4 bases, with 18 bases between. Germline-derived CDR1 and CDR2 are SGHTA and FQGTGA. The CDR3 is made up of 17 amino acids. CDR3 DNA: TGTGCCAGCAGCTTAAGGGGTCGGGGAGCAGGAGCAGATACGCAGTATTTT. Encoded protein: CASSLRGRGAGADTQYF.

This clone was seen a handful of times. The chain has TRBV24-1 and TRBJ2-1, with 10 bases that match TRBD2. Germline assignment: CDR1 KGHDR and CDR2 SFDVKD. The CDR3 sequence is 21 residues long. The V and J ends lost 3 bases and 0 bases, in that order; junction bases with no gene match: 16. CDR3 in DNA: TGTGCCACCAGTGATCGCAGAGCCGGGACTAGCGCGTTCGGCTCCTACAATGAGCAGTTCTTC. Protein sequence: CATSDRRAGTSAFGSYNEQFF.

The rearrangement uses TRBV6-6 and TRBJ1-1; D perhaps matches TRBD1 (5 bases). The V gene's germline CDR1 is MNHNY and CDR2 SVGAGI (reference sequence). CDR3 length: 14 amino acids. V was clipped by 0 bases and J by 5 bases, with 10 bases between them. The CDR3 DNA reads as TGTGCCAGCAGTTACTCAGGGGCTGGAACTGAAGCTTTCTTT. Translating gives CASSYSGAGTEAFF.

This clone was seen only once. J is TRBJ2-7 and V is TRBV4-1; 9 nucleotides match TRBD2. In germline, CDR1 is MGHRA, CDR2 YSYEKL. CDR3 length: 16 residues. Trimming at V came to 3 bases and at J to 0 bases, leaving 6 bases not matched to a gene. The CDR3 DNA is TGCGCCAGCAGCCACACGGTAGCGGGAGACTCCTACGAGCAGTACTTC. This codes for CASSHTVAGDSYEQYF.

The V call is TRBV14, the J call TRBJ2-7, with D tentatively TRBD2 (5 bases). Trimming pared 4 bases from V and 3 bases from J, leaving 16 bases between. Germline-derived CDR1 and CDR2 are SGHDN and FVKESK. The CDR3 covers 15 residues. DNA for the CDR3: TGTGCCAGCAGCCCGGGGTGGGTTGGTGGCTACGAGCAGTACTTC. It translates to CASSPGWVGGYEQYF.